The source of this T cell receptor beta chain is a study of blood T cell repertoires in COVID-19. Assay used: immunoSEQ multiplex PCR; TCRdb lists only in-frame clones, some missing. The table records some 300,000 clones, 90% of them present only once. V was pared by 4 bases and J by 4 bases, with 5 bases of the junction left unmatched. The CDR3 covers 14 residues. The germline V gene has CDR1 KGHSH and CDR2 LQKENI. The specimen sequenced was peripheral blood. The chain is built from TRBV18 and TRBJ1-1; 8 nucleotides align to TRBD1. The clonotype was recovered from a woman between 40 and 55 years old with COVID-19, enrolled during active disease. CDR3 loop: CASSLGQGGTEAFF. The CDR3 DNA sequence: TGTGCCAGCTCACTAGGACAGGGTGGCACTGAAGCTTTCTTT. Looking up the rest from reference TRBV18 and TRBJ1-1 gives the full variable domain: NAGVMQNPRHLVRRRGQEARLRCSPMKGHSHVYWYRQLPEEGLKFMVYLQKENIIDESGMPKERFSAEFPKEGPSILRIQQVVRGDSAAYFCASSLGQGGTEAFFGQGTRLTVV.